This is a list of T cell receptor beta chains from one sample in a study of shared clonotypes between healthy human individuals. The data were produced by immunoSEQ multiplex PCR, yet TCRdb's version contains in-frame clones alone and is incomplete. The sample includes 950,000 to 1,200,000 clones, around 77% of them seen just once. Sequences were obtained from memory CD4+ T cells from PBMCs. The receptor source for this set is a man younger than 35 in good health. Some clones in this sample may be carry-over from other donors' samples. CDR3s include the opening cysteine and the closing phenylalanine or tryptophan. The D gene is left open where the match is weak. Only some rows state a clone size, as once, few, many or a class for expanded clones.

D	size	V	J	CDR3	DNA
TRBD1	-	TRBV28	TRBJ1-2	CASAKTGGSSGYTF	TGTGCCAGCGCGAAAACAGGGGGTTCGAGTGGCTACACCTTC
-	few	TRBV12-5	TRBJ2-5	CASGGPDETQYF	TGTGCTAGTGGAGGGCCCGATGAGACCCAGTACTTC
TRBD2	-	TRBV6-1	TRBJ2-1	CASSEIAGDPYNEQFF	TGTGCCAGCAGTGAAATAGCGGGGGACCCTTACAATGAGCAGTTCTTC
TRBD2	-	TRBV18	TRBJ2-3	CASSLGLAGTDTQYF	TGTGCCAGCTCCCTGGGACTAGCGGGGACAGATACGCAGTATTTT
-	-	TRBV6-1	TRBJ1-5	CASSGDLSAQRAQHF	TGTGCCAGCAGTGGGGACTTATCGGCCCAGAGGGCCCAGCATTTT
-	-	TRBV7-9	TRBJ2-2	CASSPTRLKQGSNGELFF	TGTGCCAGCAGCCCCACGAGGCTGAAACAGGGTTCGAACGGGGAGCTGTTTTTT
TRBD1	once	TRBV28	TRBJ2-7	CASSSPGQLEQYF	TGTGCCAGCAGTTCCCCGGGACAGTTGGAGCAGTACTTC
-	-	TRBV29-1	TRBJ2-5	CSTLSWQSGETQYF	TGCAGCACCCTCAGTTGGCAATCGGGAGAGACCCAGTACTTC
TRBD1	few	TRBV28	TRBJ2-7	CASSLVQGAKEQYF	TGTGCCAGCAGTTTGGTCCAGGGGGCAAAAGAGCAGTACTTC
TRBD1	many	TRBV5-5	TRBJ1-5	CASSLVGTGNNQPQHF	TGTGCCAGCAGCTTGGTTGGGACAGGTAACAATCAGCCCCAGCATTTT
-	few	TRBV5-1	TRBJ2-1	CASSLSRNEQFF	TGCGCCAGCAGCTTGAGCCGCAATGAGCAGTTCTTC
-	-	TRBV5-1	TRBJ1-4	CASSLEVGTNEKLFF	TGCGCCAGCAGCTTGGAGGTTGGAACTAATGAAAAACTGTTTTTT
-	-	TRBV5-1	TRBJ1-4	CASSPQGSHEKLFF	TGCGCCAGCAGCCCCCAGGGTTCTCATGAAAAACTGTTTTTT
-	-	TRBV2	TRBJ2-2	CASSGDPGELFF	TGTGCCAGCAGTGGAGATCCCGGGGAGCTGTTTTTT
TRBD1	-	TRBV7-2	TRBJ1-1	CASSRNRGHTEAFF	TGTGCCAGCAGCCGTAACAGGGGACACACTGAAGCTTTCTTT
-	-	TRBV5-4	TRBJ2-7	CASSFREGSYEQYF	TGTGCCAGCAGCTTTAGAGAGGGTTCCTACGAGCAGTACTTC
TRBD1	-	TRBV19	TRBJ1-5	CASSIEGAGSSNQPQHF	TGTGCCAGTAGTATCGAGGGGGCGGGAAGCAGCAATCAGCCCCAGCATTTT
-	-	TRBV5-5	TRBJ2-1	CASSRGATTGDEQFF	TGTGCCAGCAGCAGGGGGGCTACGACGGGCGATGAGCAGTTCTTC
-	-	TRBV7-2	TRBJ2-1	CASSLAPQNEQFF	TGTGCCAGCAGCTTAGCCCCTCAGAATGAGCAGTTCTTC
TRBD2	-	TRBV19	TRBJ2-1	CASTKSGLAGVNEQFF	TGTGCCAGTACCAAATCGGGACTAGCGGGAGTCAATGAGCAGTTCTTC